Listed below are T cell receptor beta chains from one sample, sequenced in a study of shared clonotypes between healthy human individuals. Clones were read by immunoSEQ multiplex PCR, and TCRdb kept only the in-frame ones, dropping some. The sample has 2,500,000 or so clones, approximately 93% seen once. The specimen sequenced was naive CD4+ T cells from PBMCs. The source of these receptors is a man aged 18 to 35 in good health. Some clones in this sample may be carry-over from other donors' samples. Each CDR3 is given with its conserved first and last residue. A D gene is named only where the DNA matches it firmly. Rows give clone size only sometimes, using once, few, many, or a class for an expanded clone.

DNA: TGTGCCAGCAGCGTAGATCGGGTGGTCACAGGACCAACCGGCTACACCTTC
CDR3: CASSVDRVVTGPTGYTF
J: TRBJ1-2
D: NA
V: TRBV9
size: NA

DNA: TGTGCCAGCTCACCACCGGGGCAGGGTGCCGAAAAACTGTTTTTT
CDR3: CASSPPGQGAEKLFF
J: TRBJ1-4
D: NA
V: TRBV18
size: NA

DNA: TGTGCTAGTGGACCTCCCCCCGGACAGGGGGCAAGGGACGAGCAGTACTTC
CDR3: CASGPPPGQGARDEQYF
J: TRBJ2-7
D: TRBD1
V: TRBV12-5
size: NA

DNA: TGTGCCAGCAGTTACTCGATGCTAGCGGACAATGAGCAGTTCTTC
CDR3: CASSYSMLADNEQFF
J: TRBJ2-1
D: TRBD2
V: TRBV6-6
size: NA

DNA: TGTGCCAGCAGCTTAGCCGGCGGGAGGGCCTTTGGCGAGCAGTTCTTC
CDR3: CASSLAGGRAFGEQFF
J: TRBJ2-1
D: TRBD2
V: TRBV7-6
size: NA

DNA: TGTGCCAGCAGCGGGGGGACACCCGTCTCTGGAAACACCATATATTTT
CDR3: CASSGGTPVSGNTIYF
J: TRBJ1-3
D: NA
V: TRBV9
size: NA

DNA: TGCAGCGTTTTTATTTCGGGGATCTATGGCTACACCTTC
CDR3: CSVFISGIYGYTF
J: TRBJ1-2
D: NA
V: TRBV29-1
size: NA

DNA: TGTGCCAGCTCAATATCCAGCGGGTCTAACTATGGCTACACCTTC
CDR3: CASSISSGSNYGYTF
J: TRBJ1-2
D: NA
V: TRBV18
size: NA

DNA: TGTGCCAGCAGAGAACTTCTGTGGGGGAACGAGCAGTACTTC
CDR3: CASRELLWGNEQYF
J: TRBJ2-7
D: NA
V: TRBV6-5
size: NA

DNA: TGTGCCAGCAGCTTAAATGGGGCACTCAATGAGCAGTTCTTC
CDR3: CASSLNGALNEQFF
J: TRBJ2-1
D: NA
V: TRBV7-2
size: NA

DNA: TGTGCCAGCAGCATAGGACTAGCGGGAGATAATGAGCAGTTCTTC
CDR3: CASSIGLAGDNEQFF
J: TRBJ2-1
D: TRBD2
V: TRBV5-4
size: NA

DNA: TGCAGCGGCGGGACAGTTATCGGAGATACGCAGTATTTT
CDR3: CSGGTVIGDTQYF
J: TRBJ2-3
D: NA
V: TRBV29-1
size: NA

DNA: TGTGCCAGTTCCCCTGTGGCGGGGAAGGCCGGGGAGCTGTTTTTT
CDR3: CASSPVAGKAGELFF
J: TRBJ2-2
D: NA
V: TRBV19
size: NA

DNA: TGTGCCAGCAGCGTTAGCGGGAGTCTCGCCTACGAGCAGTACTTC
CDR3: CASSVSGSLAYEQYF
J: TRBJ2-7
D: TRBD2
V: TRBV9
size: NA

DNA: TGTGCCACCAGCAGAGAGGGACTAGCGGGGTACGAGCAGTACTTC
CDR3: CATSREGLAGYEQYF
J: TRBJ2-7
D: TRBD2
V: TRBV15
size: NA

DNA: TGTGCCAGCAGCTTAGCGCAGGTGACCGTTAATGAAAAACTGTTTTTT
CDR3: CASSLAQVTVNEKLFF
J: TRBJ1-4
D: NA
V: TRBV7-2
size: NA

DNA: TGTGCCAGCAGTGACCTTCGGCCGCGGGGCCACTATGGCTACACCTTC
CDR3: CASSDLRPRGHYGYTF
J: TRBJ1-2
D: NA
V: TRBV6-1
size: NA

DNA: TGTGCCTGGAGTGTGGGACAGGTATCTCACGGTGAAGCTTTCTTT
CDR3: CAWSVGQVSHGEAFF
J: TRBJ1-1
D: TRBD1
V: TRBV30
size: few

DNA: TGTGCCAGCAGCTTATACCCGGGGGAGACCCAGTACTTC
CDR3: CASSLYPGETQYF
J: TRBJ2-5
D: NA
V: TRBV7-3
size: NA

DNA: TGTGCCAGCAGTACTAGCGGTGGAGTCGGGGAGCAGTACTTC
CDR3: CASSTSGGVGEQYF
J: TRBJ2-7
D: TRBD2
V: TRBV11-2
size: NA

DNA: TGCGCCAGCAGCCCTGGGGGGACAGGGATCCACGAGCAGTACTTC
CDR3: CASSPGGTGIHEQYF
J: TRBJ2-7
D: TRBD1
V: TRBV5-1
size: NA

DNA: TGTGCCATCGGCTCTGGGGCCAACGTCCTGACTTTC
CDR3: CAIGSGANVLTF
J: TRBJ2-6
D: NA
V: TRBV15
size: NA

DNA: TGTGCCAGCAGTTTTGTCGGAATAGCTCCAGATACGCAGTATTTT
CDR3: CASSFVGIAPDTQYF
J: TRBJ2-3
D: NA
V: TRBV28
size: NA

DNA: TGTGCCAGCATGCCAGGGGGCGAGGGCGATACGCAGTATTTT
CDR3: CASMPGGEGDTQYF
J: TRBJ2-3
D: TRBD1
V: TRBV28
size: NA

DNA: TGTGCCAGCAGCTTAAAGGTGGGCTTTAACCTACTGGGGGAGCAGTACTTC
CDR3: CASSLKVGFNLLGEQYF
J: TRBJ2-7
D: NA
V: TRBV11-2
size: once

DNA: TGCGCCAGCAGCTCTGGACTAGCAACAGATACGCAGTATTTT
CDR3: CASSSGLATDTQYF
J: TRBJ2-3
D: TRBD2
V: TRBV5-1
size: NA

DNA: TGTGCCAGCAGGGAACAGGGAATAGGATCACCCCTCCACTTT
CDR3: CASREQGIGSPLHF
J: TRBJ1-6
D: NA
V: TRBV27
size: NA

DNA: TGTGCCAGCAGTCCTACAGGGGCAGATACGCAGTATTTT
CDR3: CASSPTGADTQYF
J: TRBJ2-3
D: TRBD1
V: TRBV5-4
size: NA

DNA: TGTGCCAGCAGCCTCCAGGGGGAGGGTCAGCCCCAGCATTTT
CDR3: CASSLQGEGQPQHF
J: TRBJ1-5
D: TRBD1
V: TRBV6-5
size: NA

DNA: TGCGCCAGCAGCTTAGGACAGGGCTTCAATCAGCCCCAGCATTTT
CDR3: CASSLGQGFNQPQHF
J: TRBJ1-5
D: TRBD1
V: TRBV5-1
size: NA

DNA: TGTGCCAGTAGTGGGCCGGGCGGGGCCGCGACTGAAGCTTTCTTT
CDR3: CASSGPGGAATEAFF
J: TRBJ1-1
D: NA
V: TRBV19
size: NA

DNA: TGTGCCAGCAGTCCTAATCAGGGAATCGGGGAGCTGTTTTTT
CDR3: CASSPNQGIGELFF
J: TRBJ2-2
D: NA
V: TRBV11-1
size: few

DNA: TGTGCCAGCAGTGACTTTCGGGTTAGCGGGAGCTACGAGCAGTACTTC
CDR3: CASSDFRVSGSYEQYF
J: TRBJ2-7
D: TRBD2
V: TRBV6-1
size: NA

DNA: TGTGCCAGCAGCTTAGTTTTCAATGAGCAGTTCTTC
CDR3: CASSLVFNEQFF
J: TRBJ2-1
D: NA
V: TRBV7-9
size: NA

DNA: TGTGCCAGCAGCCTGCTGGAGACCCAGTACTTC
CDR3: CASSLLETQYF
J: TRBJ2-5
D: NA
V: TRBV7-2
size: NA

DNA: TGTGCCAGCAGTCTAGCCCAACTCCCTTACGAGCAGTACTTC
CDR3: CASSLAQLPYEQYF
J: TRBJ2-7
D: NA
V: TRBV2
size: once

DNA: TGTGCCAGCTCACCATGGGGTAGGGTAGGTGGATACTACGAGCAGTACTTC
CDR3: CASSPWGRVGGYYEQYF
J: TRBJ2-7
D: NA
V: TRBV18
size: NA

DNA: TGCAGTGCTAGAGATAACAGCGGCTACACCTTC
CDR3: CSARDNSGYTF
J: TRBJ1-2
D: NA
V: TRBV20-1
size: NA

DNA: TGCAGCGTTGGGGACGGCAGGGGCGAGCAGTACTTC
CDR3: CSVGDGRGEQYF
J: TRBJ2-7
D: NA
V: TRBV29-1
size: NA

DNA: TGTGCCAGCAGCTTCTGGGGGGGCCCAGGAGTAGGGGAAAAACTGTTTTTT
CDR3: CASSFWGGPGVGEKLFF
J: TRBJ1-4
D: NA
V: TRBV11-2
size: once

DNA: TGTGCCAGCAGTGATCCCTTCCCAGCGGGAGGGGACTACAATGAGCAGTTCTTC
CDR3: CASSDPFPAGGDYNEQFF
J: TRBJ2-1
D: TRBD2
V: TRBV25-1
size: NA

DNA: TGTGCCAGCAGCTCCCCCCAGAGCGCCGGCACCCAGTACTTC
CDR3: CASSSPQSAGTQYF
J: TRBJ2-5
D: NA
V: TRBV7-3
size: NA

DNA: TGTGCCAGCACCAAACAGGGGTGGTCCGGGGAGCTGTTTTTT
CDR3: CASTKQGWSGELFF
J: TRBJ2-2
D: TRBD1
V: TRBV6-1
size: NA

DNA: TGTGCCAGCAGTTTTACCGCTGCCCACACTGAAGCTTTCTTT
CDR3: CASSFTAAHTEAFF
J: TRBJ1-1
D: NA
V: TRBV27
size: few

DNA: TGTGCCAGCAGTTACGGCCATCCGGGCTACGAGCAGTACTTC
CDR3: CASSYGHPGYEQYF
J: TRBJ2-7
D: NA
V: TRBV6-5
size: few

DNA: TGTGCCAGCAGCTCCTCCGGGACAGGTGCCTACGAGCAGTACTTC
CDR3: CASSSSGTGAYEQYF
J: TRBJ2-7
D: TRBD1
V: TRBV11-2
size: once

DNA: TGTGCCAGCAGCGTCCGGGACCAGCCATGGGAGCTGTTTTTT
CDR3: CASSVRDQPWELFF
J: TRBJ2-2
D: NA
V: TRBV5-4
size: NA

DNA: TGTGCCAGCAGCTCTCTCGCGGGAGTTGGGAATGAGCAGTTCTTC
CDR3: CASSSLAGVGNEQFF
J: TRBJ2-1
D: TRBD2
V: TRBV11-2
size: NA

DNA: TGTGCCAGCAGGAGGGGCGAGGGGCGGTACGAGCAGTACTTC
CDR3: CASRRGEGRYEQYF
J: TRBJ2-7
D: NA
V: TRBV13
size: NA

DNA: TGTGCCAGCTCACCAGCTTTGACCGGGGAGCTGTTTTTT
CDR3: CASSPALTGELFF
J: TRBJ2-2
D: NA
V: TRBV18
size: NA

DNA: TGTGCCAGCACCTCGACGGGGAGCTCCTACGAGCAGTACTTC
CDR3: CASTSTGSSYEQYF
J: TRBJ2-7
D: NA
V: TRBV11-2
size: NA

DNA: TGTGCCAGCAGTCGGTATGGCTACACCTTC
CDR3: CASSRYGYTF
J: TRBJ1-2
D: NA
V: TRBV28
size: few

DNA: TGTGCCAGCAGGCCGGGACTAGCCTACGAGCAGTACTTC
CDR3: CASRPGLAYEQYF
J: TRBJ2-7
D: TRBD2
V: TRBV11-2
size: NA

DNA: TGTGCCATCAGTGAGAGCGGCAGCCCCCTGGGGAAACTGTTTTTT
CDR3: CAISESGSPLGKLFF
J: TRBJ1-4
D: NA
V: TRBV10-3
size: once

DNA: TGTGCCAGCAGCCCACTACTAGCGGTACGCACAGATACGCAGTATTTT
CDR3: CASSPLLAVRTDTQYF
J: TRBJ2-3
D: TRBD2
V: TRBV5-4
size: NA